This T cell receptor beta chain was profiled in a study of breast tumors, draining lymph nodes, adjacent tissues. V lost 2 bases and J lost 4, with 5 bases in between. The CDR3 loop spans 12 amino acids. Germline loops: CDR1 KGHSH, CDR2 LQKENI. The lymph nodes were axillary draining lymph nodes from breast cancer patients. Each CDR3 protein gets one entry after TCRdb re-called the multiplex PCR reads with MiXCR. The sample consists of around 140,000 distinct CDR3 sequences, approximately 29% of them appearing once. Remarks on this clonotype: Its antigen is unknown.

Notes on the study in general: Data fit most tumor T cells coming from lymph node, expanding in tumor. Compared with lymph nodes, tumors were less diverse; compared with nontumor tissue, more. Compared with basal-like, luminal-like tumors shared significantly more repertoire with nontumor tissue.

The sequenced sample was axillary lymph node tissue. The TCR was taken from a female donor with breast cancer. Some clones in this sample may be carry-over from other donors' samples. The gene calls are TRBV18 and TRBJ1-2; D is ambiguous. The CDR3 spells CASSPDIYGYTF. The CDR3 DNA follows: TGTGCCAGCTCACCAGACATCTATGGCTACACCTTC. The whole variable domain, remainder taken from reference TRBV18 and TRBJ1-2, is NAGVMQNPRHLVRRRGQEARLRCSPMKGHSHVYWYRQLPEEGLKFMVYLQKENIIDESGMPKERFSAEFPKEGPSILRIQQVVRGDSAAYFCASSPDIYGYTFGSGTRLTVV.